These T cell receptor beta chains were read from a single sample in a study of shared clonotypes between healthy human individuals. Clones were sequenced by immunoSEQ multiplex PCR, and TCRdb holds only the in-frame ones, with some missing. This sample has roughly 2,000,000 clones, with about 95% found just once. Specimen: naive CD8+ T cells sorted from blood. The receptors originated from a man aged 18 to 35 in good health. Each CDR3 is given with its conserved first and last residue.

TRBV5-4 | CAETDQETQYF
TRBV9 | CASSASGTYTYEQYF
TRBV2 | CARTRTESNYGYTF
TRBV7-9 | CASSPRDRGAMAEAFF
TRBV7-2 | CASSLGYGGLVNEQFF
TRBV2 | CASWDRAYNEQFF
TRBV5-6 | CASSYGGTGRTDTQYF
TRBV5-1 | CASSFDGGQPQHF
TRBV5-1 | CASSLDRDWYTGELFF
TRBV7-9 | CASSWTGETEAFF
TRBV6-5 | CASSYGGRETQYF
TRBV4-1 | CASSQVDRGLMNEQFF
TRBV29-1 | CSVGGALYEQYF
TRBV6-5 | CASSPHKPAFF
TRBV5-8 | CASTPPPGEQYF
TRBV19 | CASSIGNTGELFF
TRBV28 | CASSLTPSLEQYF
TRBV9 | CASSPSGGAGELFF
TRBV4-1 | CASTYGAGGQNEQFF
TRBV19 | CASSMEDRKGDEQYF
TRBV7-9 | CASSLPAQGAGELFF
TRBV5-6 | CASSFATSGKTGEQFF
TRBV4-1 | CASSQVASSYEQYF
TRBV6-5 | CASSYGGAGNTIYF
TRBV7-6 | CASSSPTSGKYNEQFF
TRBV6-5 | CASRSPGMGAFF
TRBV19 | CASSLSGSEQYF
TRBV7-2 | CASSRNLAGLTDTQYF
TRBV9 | CASSVVLEYNEQFF
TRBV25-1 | CASSDQQGSPYEQYF
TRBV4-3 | CASSQAEAAGELFF
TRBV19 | CASSIYMGANTEAFF
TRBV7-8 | CASSLTPDREYGYTF
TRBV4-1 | CASSLVVGAYEQYF
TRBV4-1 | CASSRGAGDYNEQFF
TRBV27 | CASSFGQNTEAFF
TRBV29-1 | CSVDGAHETQYF
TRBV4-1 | CASSHRDQWEQYF
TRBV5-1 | CASSDGQGPISNSPLHF
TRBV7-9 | CASSLALEGRCTF
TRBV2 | CARGLGTSGAYYNEQFF
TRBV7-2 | CASSPILGPYNEQFF
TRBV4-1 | CASSQGRGTEQYF
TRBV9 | CASRGENTGELFF
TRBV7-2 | CASSLESSAANEQFF
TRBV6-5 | CASRTGTGGNGYTF
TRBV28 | CASSTHRGTQPQHF
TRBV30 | CAWRPGLGGLLGKEQYF